This entry concerns a single T cell receptor (beta chain). Its target is not known. The sample is drawn from a study of T cell responses to AZD1222 COVID-19 vaccine. CDR1 is LNHNV, CDR2 YYDKDF, per germline (reference sequence). The V end was cut by 1 base, the J end by 0 bases, with 5 bases between. The CDR3 contains 14 residues. Method: immunoSEQ multiplex PCR; TCRdb's copy keeps in-frame clones and lacks some. This repertoire shows approximately 130,000 clones, over 75% found once; its top ten account for around 5.3%. Whole-study findings and limits: There were vaccine-associated CD4 TCRs across spike, dominant at 160-218 and 743-854. Reports say nearly half of spike-specific TCRs go after unmutated variant regions.

The rearrangement joins TRBV15 to TRBJ2-3; D possibly corresponds to TRBD1 (5 bases). The specimen comprised peripheral blood, sampled 28 days after the second AZD1222 dose. The sequence was collected from an adult who received the AZD1222 COVID-19 vaccine. The CDR3 loop is CATSRGQSTDTQYF. As DNA, the CDR3 is TGTGCCACCAGCAGAGGACAGAGCACAGATACGCAGTATTTT. The variable domain in full, completed from reference TRBV15 and TRBJ2-3, reads DAMVIQNPRYQVTQFGKPVTLSCSQTLNHNVMYWYQQKSSQAPKLLFHYYDKDFNNEADTPDNFQSRRPNTSFCFLDIRSPGLGDTAMYLCATSRGQSTDTQYFGPGTRLTVL.